This T cell receptor (beta chain) was retrieved from a study of neurological immune-mediated disorders. Study-level points and caveats: Multiple sclerosis was found to have the least TCR clonal expansion, below healthy controls, and HTLV-1-associated myelopathy the most. The absence of any CDR3 amino acid sequence shared by expanded clones across subjects suggests that repertoires were private in all groups.

The method for making cDNA was 5'RACE, and it used 10-nucleotide random UMIs. Each CDR3 protein gets one entry after TCRdb re-called the 5' RACE reads with MiXCR. The sample shows approximately 36,000 distinct CDR3 sequences, 8.5% to 14% of them seen only once. This clonotype was observed many times. Its cognate antigen is unknown. The time point was: technical triplicate 1. Unsorted libraries were prepared from 2 million PBMCs that had been stored at -80 C. The sequence came from a man between 60 and 70 years old with HTLV-1-associated myelopathy (HAM/TSP). Material for sequencing was PBMCs.

CDR3 loop: CASSLAGASEKLFF. The CDR3 nucleotides read TGTGCCAGCAGTTTAGCAGGGGCGAGTGAAAAACTGTTTTTT. The chain employs TRBV27 and TRBJ1-4; maybe TRBD1 (6 bases). Germline CDR1 MNHEY, CDR2 SMNVEV (reference sequence). Deletions cut 2 bases from V and 7 bases from J, with 11 bases between. The CDR3 is made up of 14 amino acids. The entire variable domain, with the rest obtained from reference TRBV27 and TRBJ1-4, is as follows: EAQVTQNPRYLITVTGKKLTVTCSQNMNHEYMSWYRQDPGLGLRQIYYSMNVEVTDKGDVPEGYKVSRKEKRNFPLILESPSPNQTSLYFCASSLAGASEKLFFGSGTQLSVL.